Presented here are 3 T cell receptor beta chains from one specimen sequenced in a study of CD8+CD57+ T cells in acquired aplastic anemia. All patients picked for sequencing had shown, by flow cytometry, an expansion of CD8+CD57+ cells. Profiling that covered TCR beta VDJ and CDR3 relied on genomic DNA as its template. TCRdb reprocessed the reads via MiXCR and lists one record per CDR3 protein. The table includes about 180,000 distinct CDR3 sequences, nearly 50% detected once. Sequences were obtained from sorted CD4+, CD8+, or CD8+CD57+ T cells (not recorded which) from PBMCs. These receptor sequences come from a human donor with aplastic anemia.

The V call is TRBV6-1, the J call TRBJ2-7; D not certain. Trimming took 0 bases from V and 2 from J, leaving 11 bases between them. Germline V gives CDR1 MNHNS, CDR2 SASEGT. The CDR3 runs to 15 residues. CDR3 sequence: CASSEALSGPYEQYF. The DNA for the CDR3 is TGTGCCAGCAGTGAAGCGCTTTCGGGCCCCTACGAGCAGTACTTC.

This clonotype was found once. This sequence joins TRBV5-1 and TRBJ2-7; 10 bases map to TRBD1. The germline V gene encodes CDR1 SGHRS and CDR2 YFSETQ. CDR3 length equals 16 residues. V gave up 0 bases and J gave up 5 bases; unmatched junction bases: 8. The CDR3 loop reads CASSLGPDRGYDEQYF. For the CDR3, the DNA is TGCGCCAGCAGCTTGGGGCCGGACAGGGGGTACGACGAGCAGTACTTC. Full variable domain (missing parts from reference TRBV5-1 and TRBJ2-7): KAGVTQTPRYLIKTRGQQVTLSCSPISGHRSVSWYQQTPGQGLQFLFEYFSETQRNKGNFPGRFSGRQFSNSRSEMNVSTLELGDSALYLCASSLGPDRGYDEQYFGPGTRLTVT.

This clonotype showed up just a few times. The chain carries TRBV18 and TRBJ2-7, with 12 bases matching TRBD1. Germline V lookup: CDR1 KGHSH, CDR2 LQKENI. CDR3 length: 17 residues. J lost 7 bases, V lost 3 bases, and 13 bases had no gene match. This chain's CDR3 is CASSPSTPGQGAREQYF. CDR3 DNA: TGTGCCAGCTCACCTTCAACTCCGGGACAGGGGGCCCGAGAGCAGTACTTC.